This TCR beta chain was found in a study of cytomegalovirus exposure and HLA in healthy donors. The PCR used 60 Vbeta and 13 Jbeta primers. Produced via immunoSEQ multiplex PCR; TCRdb's table is partial and in-frame only. The table shows 95,000 to 150,000 clones, with around four fifths occurring only once. Between the trimmed V and J ends, which lost 4 bases and 1 base, there was a span of 10 bases. The CDR3 spans 14 residues. Germline CDR1 reads LNHDA; CDR2 reads SQIVND (reference sequence). The rearrangement uses TRBV19 and TRBJ1-1; no clear D. The sequenced sample consisted of PBMCs. The source is a woman aged 40 to 50 in good health and CMV-seronegative. CDR3 region: CASSKAYGNTEAFF. CDR3 bases: TGTGCCAGTAGTAAAGCTTACGGGAACACTGAAGCTTTCTTT.